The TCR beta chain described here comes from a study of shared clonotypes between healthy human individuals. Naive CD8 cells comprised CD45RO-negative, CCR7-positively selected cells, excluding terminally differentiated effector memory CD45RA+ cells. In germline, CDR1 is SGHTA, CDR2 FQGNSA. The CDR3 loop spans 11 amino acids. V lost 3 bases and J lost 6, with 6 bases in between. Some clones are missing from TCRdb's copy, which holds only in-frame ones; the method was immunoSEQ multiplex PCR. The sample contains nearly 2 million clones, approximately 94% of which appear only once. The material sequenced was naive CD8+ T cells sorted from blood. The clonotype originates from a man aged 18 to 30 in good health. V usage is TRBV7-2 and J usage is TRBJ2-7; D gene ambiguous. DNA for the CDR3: TGTGCCAGCAGCTTCGCCCGCGAGCAGTACTTC. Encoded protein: CASSFAREQYF.